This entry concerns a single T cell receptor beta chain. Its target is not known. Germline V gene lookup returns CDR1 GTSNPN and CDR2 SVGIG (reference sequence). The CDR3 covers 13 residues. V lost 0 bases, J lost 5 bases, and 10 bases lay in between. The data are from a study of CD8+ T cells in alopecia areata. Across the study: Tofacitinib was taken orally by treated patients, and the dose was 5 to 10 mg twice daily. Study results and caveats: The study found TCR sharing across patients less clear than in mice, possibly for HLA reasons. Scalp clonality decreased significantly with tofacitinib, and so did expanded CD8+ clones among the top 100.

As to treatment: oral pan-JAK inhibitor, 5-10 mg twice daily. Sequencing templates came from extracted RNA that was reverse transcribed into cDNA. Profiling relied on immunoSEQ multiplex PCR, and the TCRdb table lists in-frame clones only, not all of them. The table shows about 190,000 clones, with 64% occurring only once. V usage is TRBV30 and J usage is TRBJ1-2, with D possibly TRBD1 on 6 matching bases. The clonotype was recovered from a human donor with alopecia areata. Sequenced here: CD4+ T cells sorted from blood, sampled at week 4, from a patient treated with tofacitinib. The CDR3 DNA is TGTGCCTGGAGTGTAAAGGGGGAATATGGCTACACCTTC. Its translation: CAWSVKGEYGYTF. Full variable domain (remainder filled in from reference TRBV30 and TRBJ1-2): SQTIHQWPATLVQPVGSPLSLECTVEGTSNPNLYWYRQAAGRGLQLLFYSVGIGQISSEVPQNLSASRPQDRQFILSSKKLLLSDSGFYLCAWSVKGEYGYTFGSGTRLTVV.